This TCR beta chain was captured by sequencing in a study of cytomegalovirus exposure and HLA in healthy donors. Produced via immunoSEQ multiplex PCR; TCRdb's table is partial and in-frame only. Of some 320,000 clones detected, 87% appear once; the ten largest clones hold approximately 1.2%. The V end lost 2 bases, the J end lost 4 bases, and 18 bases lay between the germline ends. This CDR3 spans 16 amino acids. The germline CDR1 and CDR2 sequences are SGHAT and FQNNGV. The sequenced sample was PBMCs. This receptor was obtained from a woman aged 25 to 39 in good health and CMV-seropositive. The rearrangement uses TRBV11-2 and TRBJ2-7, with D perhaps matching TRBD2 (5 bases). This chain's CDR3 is CASSLSGSLPLYEQYF. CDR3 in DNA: TGTGCCAGCAGCTTAAGCGGATCCCTCCCCTTATACGAGCAGTACTTC.